The 2 T cell receptor beta chains given below trace back to one sample, sequenced in a study of blood T cells in healthy people across ages. Using a J-beta primer mix together with a sample-barcoded 5' primer, a second PCR was run for 7 to 11 cycles. MiXCR was run by TCRdb on the 5' RACE reads, yielding one entry per CDR3 protein. The table shows some 1.5 million distinct CDR3 sequences, with 28% occurring only once. What was sequenced was blood. The receptors were sampled from a woman aged 25 to 45 in good health.

With respect to this clonotype: Given a much more abundant clone one base away, this may be a read error. CDR3 bases: TGTGCCAGCAGCAAAGGGGACAACAATGAGCAGTTCTTC. Translation gives CASSKGDNNEQFF. The chain uses TRBV9 and TRBJ2-1; TRBD1 might be the D (6 bases). The CDR3 length is 13 residues. V lost 4 bases and J lost 5, with 10 bases in between. CDR1 is SGDLS and CDR2 is YYNGEE in the germline V gene.

The chain recombines TRBV7-2 with TRBJ2-1; D gene unclear. This CDR3 comprises 13 residues. The V gene lost 5 bases and the J gene lost 4 bases, with 9 bases spanning the gap. Germline CDR1 is SGHTA and CDR2 is FQGNSA. CDR3 loop: CASSPPMYNEQFF. The DNA for the CDR3 is TGTGCCAGCAGCCCGCCGATGTACAATGAGCAGTTCTTC.